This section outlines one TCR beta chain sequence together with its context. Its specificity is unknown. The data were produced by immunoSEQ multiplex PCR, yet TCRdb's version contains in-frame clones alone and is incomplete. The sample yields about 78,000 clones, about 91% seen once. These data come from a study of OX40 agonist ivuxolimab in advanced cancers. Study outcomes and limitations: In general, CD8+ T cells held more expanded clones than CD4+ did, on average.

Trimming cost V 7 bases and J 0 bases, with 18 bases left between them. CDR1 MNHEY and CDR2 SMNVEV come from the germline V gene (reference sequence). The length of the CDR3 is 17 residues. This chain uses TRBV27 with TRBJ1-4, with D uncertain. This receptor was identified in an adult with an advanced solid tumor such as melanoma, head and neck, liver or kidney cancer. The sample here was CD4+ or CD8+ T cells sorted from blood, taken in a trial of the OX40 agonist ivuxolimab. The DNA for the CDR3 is TGTGCCAGCACACCTGAGGGTCGGGGAGCAACTAATGAAAAACTGTTTTTT. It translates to CASTPEGRGATNEKLFF.